Listed below are T cell receptor beta chains from one sample, sequenced in a study of T cell repertoires in cytomegalovirus infection. TCRdb reprocessed the reads via MiXCR and lists one record per CDR3 protein. The sample includes about 530,000 distinct CDR3 sequences, about a quarter seen only once; the top ten take about 12%. The material sequenced was PBMCs. These receptors were obtained from a human donor in good health (CMV status not recorded). Some clones in this sample may be carry-over from other donors' samples. Both conserved end residues are part of each CDR3. A D gene is named only where the DNA matches it firmly. Size is stated for part of the rows, as once, few or many counts, or as a class when the clone is expanded.

clone size	D gene	J gene	V gene	CDR3 DNA	CDR3 protein
.	.	TRBJ1-2	TRBV7-9	TGTGCCAGCAGCTTAGTTGGTTTCAGGGACGACTATGGCTACACCTTC	CASSLVGFRDDYGYTF
.	.	TRBJ2-3	TRBV15	TGTGCCACCAGCCTAGCTAGCGGCACAGATACGCAGTATTTT	CATSLASGTDTQYF
many	.	TRBJ1-1	TRBV7-2	TGTGCCAGCAGCCCCCCCCAGGGTCGGGACACTGAAGCTTTCTTT	CASSPPQGRDTEAFF
.	TRBD1	TRBJ2-7	TRBV4-1	TGCGCCAGCAGCCAACCGGGACAGACCCTATTTTTGCAGTACTTC	CASSQPGQTLFLQYF
.	TRBD1	TRBJ1-3	TRBV15	TGTGCCACCAGCGGACAGGGTCAAGCCACCATATATTTT	CATSGQGQATIYF
.	TRBD2	TRBJ2-1	TRBV7-9	TGTGCCAGCAGCCCAACTAGCGGGAGCCCCTACAGTGAGCAGTTCTTC	CASSPTSGSPYSEQFF
.	.	TRBJ1-2	TRBV12-3/TRBV12-4	TGTGCCAGCATCTGGAGTTCCAACTATGGCTACACCTTC	CASIWSSNYGYTF
many	.	TRBJ2-7	TRBV7-3	TGTGCCAGCAGTGCAGGGGGGGGCTACGAGCAGTACTTC	CASSAGGGYEQYF
few	.	TRBJ2-1	TRBV11-3	TGTGCCAGCAGCTTAGAGGATGCAGGTGCTTACAATGAGCAGTTCTTC	CASSLEDAGAYNEQFF
.	.	TRBJ1-4	TRBV19	TGTGCCAGTAGTATTGGCAGAGCACCTGGAAAACTGTTTTTT	CASSIGRAPGKLFF
.	TRBD2	TRBJ2-1	TRBV7-9	TGCTTAATGACTAGCGGTCGAAAAGATGAGCAGTTCTTC	CLMTSGRKDEQFF
few	.	TRBJ2-1	TRBV4-3	TGCGCCAGCAGCCAAGATAGTCAGGGGAACTCCTACAATGAGCAGTTCTTC	CASSQDSQGNSYNEQFF
.	TRBD2	TRBJ2-5	TRBV9	TGTGCCAGCAGCGTAGGAGGTAGCGGGACGTTCGAGACCCAGTACTTC	CASSVGGSGTFETQYF
many	.	TRBJ2-1	TRBV7-2	TGTGCCAGCAGCTTATGGAGAAATGAGCAGTTCTTC	CASSLWRNEQFF
.	TRBD2	TRBJ2-1	TRBV7-8	TGTGCCAGCAGCCCCCGCGCTAGCGGGAGTTATAGTGAGCAGTTCTTC	CASSPRASGSYSEQFF
many	.	TRBJ1-6	TRBV4-1	TGCGCCAGCAGCCAAGATCCGAATTCACCCCTCCACTTT	CASSQDPNSPLHF
few	TRBD2	TRBJ2-1	TRBV7-2	TGTGCCAGCAGCTGGCGGGAGTGGAGCAATGAGCAGTTCTTC	CASSWREWSNEQFF
.	.	TRBJ2-7	TRBV7-8	TGTGCCAGCAGCTTATTGGTAGGGGACGCCTACGAGCAGTACTTC	CASSLLVGDAYEQYF
few	TRBD2	TRBJ2-5	TRBV14	TGTGCCAGCAGCCAAGCGGGACTAGCGGGAGGCCGTGAGACCCAGTACTTC	CASSQAGLAGGRETQYF
.	.	TRBJ1-5	TRBV27	TGTGCCAGCAGCGTCAGGTGGGATCAGCCCCAGCATTTT	CASSVRWDQPQHF
.	.	TRBJ2-5	TRBV6-2/TRBV6-3	TGTGCCAGCACGGATCAAGAGACCCAGTACTTC	CASTDQETQYF
few	.	TRBJ2-7	TRBV6-1	TGTGCCAGCAGCCGAGGGGACCTCAGGAACGAGCAGTACTTC	CASSRGDLRNEQYF
.	.	TRBJ2-2	TRBV29-1	TGCAGCGTTGCGGCCGGGGAGCTGTTTTTT	CSVAAGELFF
.	TRBD1	TRBJ2-3	TRBV6-2/TRBV6-3	TGTGCCAGCCGCGACAGGGGGCCAGATACGCAGTATTTT	CASRDRGPDTQYF
few	TRBD2	TRBJ2-5	TRBV6-1	TGTGCCAGCAGGGTTCTAGCGGCGTACCAAGAGACCCAGTACTTC	CASRVLAAYQETQYF
.	.	TRBJ1-2	TRBV16	TGTGCCAGCAGCCAAACCCCTTTGGGGATGGTCGGCTACACCTTC	CASSQTPLGMVGYTF
.	TRBD1	TRBJ1-1	TRBV6-2/TRBV6-3	TGTGCCAGCAGTGACAGGGTGAGCACTGAAGCTTTCTTT	CASSDRVSTEAFF
.	TRBD2	TRBJ2-6	TRBV27	TGTGCCAGCAGTTTAGTGGGAGGGACCTCTGGGGCCAACGTCCTGACTTTC	CASSLVGGTSGANVLTF
many	TRBD2	TRBJ2-7	TRBV7-8	TGTGCCAGCAGCTTATTGAGCGGGAGCTCCTACGAGCAGTACTTC	CASSLLSGSSYEQYF
.	TRBD2	TRBJ2-7	TRBV2	TGTGCCAGCAGTGAAGCGGGACTAGCGGGGGAGCAGTACTTC	CASSEAGLAGEQYF
few	TRBD1	TRBJ1-5	TRBV7-9	TGTGCCAGCAGCCTCACAGGCAGGGGGCATAGCAATCAGCCCCAGCATTTT	CASSLTGRGHSNQPQHF
.	TRBD1	TRBJ2-5	TRBV12-3/TRBV12-4	TGTGCCAGCAGTTCGCCCTCCGGGACAGGGGGCTGGGAGACCCAGTACTTC	CASSSPSGTGGWETQYF